The TCR beta chain under discussion was sequenced for a study of neurological immune-mediated disorders. Study-level findings and limits: Subjects shared no identical expanded-clone CDR3 amino acid sequences, suggesting private TCR-beta repertoires in all groups. HTLV-1-associated myelopathy had the most TCR clonal expansion, while multiple sclerosis had the least, a level that fell below healthy controls.

This clonotype was observed many times. The antigen is not known. The CDR3 has 15 amino acids. Germline V lookup: CDR1 MNHEY, CDR2 SMNVEV (reference sequence). The J segment lost 6 bases and the V segment lost 5 bases, leaving 11 bases of the junction unmatched. The cDNA was synthesized by means of template-switch 5'RACE, which was carried out with 10-nucleotide random UMIs. TCRdb fed the 5' RACE reads into MiXCR, producing one record per CDR3 protein. The data show over 35,000 distinct CDR3 sequences, with roughly 2.5% seen just once and nearly 2.5% held by the top ten. A total of 2 million PBMCs stored at -80 degrees C provided the unsorted libraries.

The sample taken for sequencing was PBMCs. The chain uses TRBV27 and TRBJ1-2; 8 bases map to TRBD1. The receptor comes from a man between 50 and 59 years old with multiple sclerosis. The DNA of the CDR3 is TGTGCCAGCAGTCCCAGTCGAACAGGGGGGGATGGCTACACCTTC. This translates into CASSPSRTGGDGYTF.